These T cell receptor beta chains were read from a single sample in a study of blood T cell repertoires in COVID-19. Some clones are missing from TCRdb's copy, which holds only in-frame ones; the method was immunoSEQ multiplex PCR. The table lists about 110,000 clones, more than 75% of them singletons. The sequencing input was peripheral blood. Receptors were obtained from a woman between 50 and 59 years old with acute or convalescent COVID-19. The CDR3 runs from the conserved cysteine through the conserved F or W. D genes are given only for firm matches. Clone sizes are given selectively: once, few, many, or a class where the clone is expanded.

TRBD2,TRBV4-2,-,TRBJ2-3,CASSQVLAGGTDTQYF,TGTGCCAGCAGCCAAGTCTTAGCGGGAGGCACAGATACGCAGTATTTT
-,TRBV7-2,-,TRBJ2-1,CASSAQGNEQFF,TGTGCCAGCAGCGCCCAGGGAAATGAGCAGTTCTTC
TRBD2,TRBV4-1,-,TRBJ2-1,CASSQEGLGTSYNEQFF,TGCGCCAGCAGCCAAGAGGGCCTGGGGACTAGCTACAATGAGCAGTTCTTC
-,TRBV18,-,TRBJ1-1,CASSPSLGAYTEAFF,TGTGCCAGCTCACCCTCCCTTGGGGCTTACACTGAAGCTTTCTTT
-,TRBV18,-,TRBJ1-6,CASSPRHLNGSPLHF,TGTGCCAGCTCACCTAGGCACCTGAACGGGTCACCCCTCCACTTT
TRBD1,TRBV6-1,-,TRBJ2-7,CASSEEWGKDRVYEQYF,TGTGCCAGCAGTGAAGAGTGGGGTAAGGACAGGGTTTACGAGCAGTACTTC
-,TRBV7-9,once,TRBJ1-2,CASSLGTAPNYGYTF,TGTGCCAGCAGCTTAGGCACAGCCCCTAACTATGGCTACACCTTC
-,TRBV5-4,once,TRBJ1-5,CASSLEGEPQPQHF,TGTGCCAGCAGCTTGGAGGGAGAACCTCAGCCCCAGCATTTT
-,TRBV7-6,few,TRBJ2-5,CASSFQETQYF,TGTGCCAGCAGCTTCCAGGAGACCCAGTACTTC
-,TRBV6-5,once,TRBJ2-6,CASLLGPGGANVLTF,TGTGCCAGTCTTCTGGGGCCCGGCGGGGCCAACGTCCTGACTTTC
TRBD1,TRBV6-5,few,TRBJ1-5,CASSPYRGGQPQHF,TGTGCCAGCAGTCCATACAGGGGTGGTCAGCCCCAGCATTTT
TRBD2,TRBV3-1/TRBV3-2,-,TRBJ2-1,CATRGASGSGEQFF,TGTGCCACGAGGGGGGCTAGCGGGAGCGGAGAGCAGTTCTTC
-,TRBV28,-,TRBJ2-3,CASSLLGRGVTDTQYF,TGTGCCAGCAGTTTACTAGGCAGGGGGGTCACAGATACGCAGTATTTT
-,TRBV5-1,once,TRBJ1-2,CASSLDLNSGGYTF,TGCGCCAGCAGCTTAGATCTCAACTCGGGGGGCTACACCTTC
TRBD2,TRBV14,few,TRBJ2-3,CASSQFAGGITDTQYF,TGTGCCAGCAGCCAATTCGCGGGAGGGATCACAGATACGCAGTATTTT
TRBD1,TRBV10-3,-,TRBJ2-7,CAISHPTGGPYEQYF,TGTGCCATCAGCCACCCGACAGGGGGCCCCTACGAGCAGTACTTC
-,TRBV3-1/TRBV3-2,-,TRBJ2-3,CASRLQGSSTDTQYF,TGTGCCAGCAGGTTACAGGGTTCTAGCACAGATACGCAGTATTTT
-,TRBV3-1/TRBV3-2,-,TRBJ1-5,CASSERGSNQPQHF,TGTGCCAGCAGCGAGCGGGGAAGCAATCAGCCCCAGCATTTT
TRBD1,TRBV19,-,TRBJ1-1,CASSIDPGQGLNTEAFF,TGTGCCAGTAGTATAGACCCTGGACAGGGATTGAACACTGAAGCTTTCTTT
-,TRBV27,-,TRBJ2-5,CAPRRKYQETQYF,TGTGCCCCCAGGCGTAAATACCAAGAGACCCAGTACTTC
-,TRBV29-1,-,TRBJ1-1,CSVLWAGGNTEAFF,TGCAGCGTTCTTTGGGCAGGAGGGAACACTGAAGCTTTCTTT
-,TRBV5-4,-,TRBJ1-1,CASSQGLQNTEAFF,TGTGCCAGCAGCCAGGGACTCCAGAACACTGAAGCTTTCTTT
TRBD2,TRBV11-3,-,TRBJ2-5,CASSPGGTSGLRQETQYF,TGTGCCAGCAGCCCCGGAGGGACTAGCGGCCTTCGGCAGGAGACCCAGTACTTC
-,TRBV2,-,TRBJ1-4,CASSVGISNEKLFF,TGTGCCAGCAGTGTCGGGATTTCTAATGAAAAACTGTTTTTT
TRBD1,TRBV29-1,-,TRBJ1-2,CSVRTGGYGYTF,TGCAGCGTACGGACAGGGGGCTATGGCTACACCTTC
-,TRBV6-5,-,TRBJ2-3,CASSPRRGITDTQYF,TGTGCCAGCAGTCCAAGGCGGGGTATCACAGATACGCAGTATTTT
TRBD2,TRBV19,-,TRBJ2-5,CASSIGYLAGGKETQYF,TGTGCCAGTAGTATAGGTTACTTAGCGGGAGGAAAAGAGACCCAGTACTTC
TRBD1,TRBV19,-,TRBJ2-1,CASSRQGASNEQFF,TGTGCCAGTAGTCGACAGGGGGCTAGCAATGAGCAGTTCTTC
-,TRBV9,-,TRBJ2-3,CASSVNTDTQYF,TGTGCCAGCAGCGTTAACACAGATACGCAGTATTTT
TRBD1,TRBV15,-,TRBJ2-3,CATSRGDRGISDTQYF,TGTGCCACCAGCAGAGGGGACAGGGGGATCTCAGATACGCAGTATTTT
-,TRBV15,-,TRBJ1-1,CATSRDRRAAEAFF,TGTGCCACCAGCAGAGATCGGAGGGCAGCGGAAGCTTTCTTT
TRBD1,TRBV14,-,TRBJ2-5,CASSQLRGPQGRETQYF,TGTGCCAGCAGCCAACTTAGGGGGCCACAGGGTCGAGAGACCCAGTACTTC
-,TRBV9,-,TRBJ2-7,CASSAELGAGEQYF,TGTGCCAGCAGCGCAGAGTTGGGTGCGGGCGAGCAGTACTTC
TRBD2,TRBV6-2/TRBV6-3,-,TRBJ2-1,CASSGTSGFSYNEQFF,TGTGCCAGCAGTGGGACTAGCGGGTTCTCCTACAATGAGCAGTTCTTC
TRBD1,TRBV5-1,-,TRBJ2-7,CASSYLDRGNDEQYF,TGCGCCAGCAGCTACCTGGACAGGGGCAACGACGAGCAGTACTTC
-,TRBV12-5,-,TRBJ2-7,CASGCLTGYEQYF,TGTGCTAGTGGTTGTCTTACAGGATACGAGCAGTACTTC
-,TRBV6-1,-,TRBJ2-3,CASSESTPWAADTQYF,TGTGCCAGCAGTGAAAGTACCCCGTGGGCCGCAGATACGCAGTATTTT
-,TRBV19,few,TRBJ2-3,CATRGPNTDTQYF,TGTGCCACCAGGGGCCCCAACACAGATACGCAGTATTTT
TRBD2,TRBV5-5,-,TRBJ2-1,CASSPRLAGVNEQFF,TGTGCCAGCAGCCCTAGACTAGCGGGAGTTAATGAGCAGTTCTTC
-,TRBV9,-,TRBJ2-5,CASSVRLAEAEETQYF,TGTGCCAGCAGCGTAAGGTTGGCGGAGGCGGAAGAGACCCAGTACTTC
-,TRBV6-5,-,TRBJ2-7,CASSPGASYEQYF,TGTGCCAGCAGTCCCGGTGCCTCCTACGAGCAGTACTTC
-,TRBV18,-,TRBJ1-1,CASSPTENTEAFF,TGTGCCAGCTCACCCACAGAGAACACTGAAGCTTTCTTT